This T cell receptor beta chain was obtained from a study of radiotherapy plus CTLA-4 blockade in lung cancer. TCRdb's copy holds only in-frame clones and misses some; the assay was immunoSEQ multiplex PCR. The repertoire holds some 37,000 clones, with over 65% as singletons. V was pared by 6 bases and J by 2 bases, with 11 bases between. The CDR3 is 14 amino acids. Looked up from germline, CDR1 is MNHEY and CDR2 is SVGAGI. This clonotype originated in a human donor with non-small cell lung cancer who had stable disease on radiotherapy plus ipilimumab. The V gene is TRBV6-5, the J gene TRBJ1-5, with D perhaps matching TRBD1 (6 bases). The sequenced sample was peripheral blood, obtained from a patient treated with radiotherapy plus ipilimumab. CDR3 coding DNA: TGTGCCAGCAGGGACAGTATCGGCAATCAGCCCCAGCATTTT. This gives the protein CASRDSIGNQPQHF.